The TCR beta chain described here comes from a study of T cell responses to AZD1222 COVID-19 vaccine. Looked up from germline, CDR1 is SGHAT and CDR2 is FQNNGV. Between the trimmed V and J ends, which lost 5 bases and 5 bases, there was a span of 22 bases. The CDR3 has 16 amino acids. Study results and limitations: Spike regions recognized by vaccine-associated CD4 TCRs spanned the protein, led by 160-218 and 743-854. Repertoire sampling occurred only after the peak T cell response. After two AZD1222 doses, spike-specific TCR breadth and depth rose versus day 0.

Clones were read by immunoSEQ multiplex PCR, and TCRdb kept only the in-frame ones, dropping some. The sample carries some 84,000 clones, 80% to 90% recorded once. As for this clone: Its target is unknown.

This receptor was identified in an adult in good health. This material consisted of peripheral blood, taken on day 0 of AZD1222 vaccination. This chain links TRBV11-2 with TRBJ2-7; D is perhaps TRBD1 (5 bases). CDR3 DNA sequence: TGTGCCAGCAGCGTAACAAGGGGCCTCCCTCCCCACGAGCAGTACTTC. Amino acids: CASSVTRGLPPHEQYF.